This record looks at one TCR beta chain sequence and its context. The antigen remains unidentified. A junction boundary mismatches the germline segment, possibly from a read error. Repertoires were generated with immunoSEQ multiplex PCR, while TCRdb's copy carries only in-frame clones and drops some. In the table there are about 2 million clones, about 95% of which are singletons. Terminally differentiated effector memory CD45RA+ cells were left out of the naive CD8 fraction, which was CD45RO-negative and positively selected for CCR7. These data belong to a study of shared clonotypes between healthy human individuals. Points from the study as a whole: Inspection by rarefaction showed sorted-subset sequencing to be incomplete despite large depth.

The CDR3 consists of 15 residues. Germline V CDR1 and CDR2: SQVTM, ANQGSEA. The source is a man aged 18 to 29 in good health. Sequenced material: naive CD8+ T cells sorted from blood. The V call is TRBV29-1, the J call TRBJ2-3; D remains unclear. This CDR3 reads CSVEFDPEITYTQYF. CDR3 DNA sequence: TGCAGCGTTGAATTTGATCCGGAGATCACATATACGCAGTATTTT.